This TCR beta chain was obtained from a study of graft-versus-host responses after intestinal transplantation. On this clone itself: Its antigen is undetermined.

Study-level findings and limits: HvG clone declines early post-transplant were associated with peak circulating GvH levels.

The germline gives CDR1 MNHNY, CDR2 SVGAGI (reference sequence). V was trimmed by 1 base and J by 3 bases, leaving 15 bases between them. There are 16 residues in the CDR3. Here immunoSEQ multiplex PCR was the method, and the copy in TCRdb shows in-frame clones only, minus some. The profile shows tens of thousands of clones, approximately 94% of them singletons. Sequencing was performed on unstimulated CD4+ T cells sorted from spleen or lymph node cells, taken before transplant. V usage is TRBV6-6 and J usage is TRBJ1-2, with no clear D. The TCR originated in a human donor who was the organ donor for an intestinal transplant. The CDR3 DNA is TGTGCCAGCAGTTACTTCAAGATAACAGAATACTATGGCTACACCTTC. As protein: CASSYFKITEYYGYTF.